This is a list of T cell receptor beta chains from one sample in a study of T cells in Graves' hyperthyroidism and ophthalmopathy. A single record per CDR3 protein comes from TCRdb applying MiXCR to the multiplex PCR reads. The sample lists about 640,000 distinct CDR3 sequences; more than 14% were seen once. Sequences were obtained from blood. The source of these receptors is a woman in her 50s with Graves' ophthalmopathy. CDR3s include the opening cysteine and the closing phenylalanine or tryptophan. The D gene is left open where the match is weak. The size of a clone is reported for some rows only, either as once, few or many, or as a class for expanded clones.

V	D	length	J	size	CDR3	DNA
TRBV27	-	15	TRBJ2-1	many	CASSSPLDRSNEQFF	TGTGCCAGCAGTTCCCCCCTTGACAGGTCGAATGAGCAGTTCTTC
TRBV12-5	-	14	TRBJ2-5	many	CASGRDQGGKTQYF	TGTGCTAGTGGCCGAGACCAGGGTGGGAAGACCCAGTACTTC
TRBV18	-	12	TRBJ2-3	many	CASSPPDDTQYF	TGTGCCAGCTCACCACCTGACGATACGCAGTATTTT
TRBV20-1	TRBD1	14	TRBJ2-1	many	CSAIGTAVRDEQFF	TGCAGTGCTATCGGGACAGCGGTTAGGGATGAGCAGTTCTTC
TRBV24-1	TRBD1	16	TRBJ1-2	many	CATFGLTGQENYGYTF	TGTGCCACTTTTGGACTGACAGGACAGGAGAACTATGGCTACACCTTC
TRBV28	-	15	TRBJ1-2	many	CASSYRGGTSDGYTF	TGTGCCAGCAGTTACCGGGGAGGGACTAGTGATGGCTACACCTTC
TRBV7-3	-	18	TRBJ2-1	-	CASSLPSRIDEDYNEQFF	TGTGCCAGCAGCTTGCCCTCCCGGATAGATGAAGACTACAATGAGCAGTTCTTC
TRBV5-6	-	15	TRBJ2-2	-	CASSLELPRKGELFF	TGTGCCAGCAGCTTGGAACTCCCGCGGAAAGGGGAGCTGTTTTTT
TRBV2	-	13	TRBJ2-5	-	CASSQVSWETQYF	TGTGCCAGCAGCCAGGTCTCCTGGGAGACCCAGTACTTC
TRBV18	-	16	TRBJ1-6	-	CASSSLGPKQNSPLHF	TGTGCCAGCTCCTCCCTCGGACCGAAACAGAATTCACCCCTCCACTTT
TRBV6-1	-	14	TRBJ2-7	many	CASSYLAESYEQYF	TGTGCCAGCAGTTACCTTGCTGAGTCCTACGAGCAGTACTTC
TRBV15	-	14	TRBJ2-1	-	CATSRGGTYNEQFF	TGTGCCACCAGCAGAGGCGGGACCTACAATGAGCAGTTCTTC
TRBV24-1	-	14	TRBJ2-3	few	CATSAEGSTDTQYF	TGTGCCACCAGTGCTGAGGGTTCCACAGATACGCAGTATTTT
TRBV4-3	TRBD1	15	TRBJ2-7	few	CASSQGDRGSYEQYF	TGCGCCAGCAGCCAGGGGGACAGGGGATCCTACGAGCAGTACTTC
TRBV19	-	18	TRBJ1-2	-	CASSPRAGGRHIQYGYTF	TGTGCCAGTAGTCCACGCGCCGGAGGACGCCACATACAATATGGCTACACCTTC
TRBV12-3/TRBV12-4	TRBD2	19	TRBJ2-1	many	CASSSRLLAGVAAYNEQFF	TGTGCCAGCAGTTCGAGACTACTAGCGGGAGTTGCGGCCTACAATGAGCAGTTCTTC
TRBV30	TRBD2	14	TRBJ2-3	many	CALSPSGSTDTQYF	TGTGCCTTGTCCCCTAGCGGGAGCACAGATACGCAGTATTTT
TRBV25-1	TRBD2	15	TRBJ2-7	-	CASAETSAGSYEQYF	TGTGCCAGCGCAGAAACTAGCGCGGGCTCCTACGAGCAGTACTTC
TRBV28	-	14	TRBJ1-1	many	CASSMDSLLPEAFF	TGTGCCAGCAGCATGGACAGCCTACTCCCTGAAGCTTTCTTT
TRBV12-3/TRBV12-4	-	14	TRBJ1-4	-	CASSLSGLDEKLFF	TGTGCCAGCAGTTTATCCGGGCTGGATGAAAAACTGTTTTTT
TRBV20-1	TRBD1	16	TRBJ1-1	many	CSARTPGQGERWPAFF	TGCAGTGCTAGAACACCGGGACAGGGAGAAAGGTGGCCAGCTTTCTTT
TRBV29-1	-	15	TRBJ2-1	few	CSVEDERFDYNEQFF	TGCAGCGTTGAAGATGAGAGGTTCGACTACAATGAGCAGTTCTTC
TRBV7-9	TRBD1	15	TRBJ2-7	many	CASSLPRQGLYEQYF	TGTGCCAGCAGCTTGCCCCGACAGGGCTTGTACGAGCAGTACTTC
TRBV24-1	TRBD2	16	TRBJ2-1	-	CATSDLDLAGDNEQFF	TGTGCCACCAGTGATTTGGACCTAGCGGGAGACAATGAGCAGTTCTTC
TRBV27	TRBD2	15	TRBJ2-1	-	CASSGTSGMPNEQFF	TGTGCCAGCAGTGGGACTAGCGGGATGCCCAATGAGCAGTTCTTC
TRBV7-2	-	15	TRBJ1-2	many	CASSLAQPLLYGYTF	TGTGCCAGCAGCTTAGCCCAGCCCCTCCTCTATGGCTACACCTTC
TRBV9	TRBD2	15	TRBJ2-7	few	CASSARPGRGYEQYF	TGTGCCAGCAGCGCCCGACCTGGGAGGGGTTACGAGCAGTACTTC
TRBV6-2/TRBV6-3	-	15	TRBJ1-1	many	CASSYSEGMNTEAFF	TGTGCCAGCAGTTACTCTGAGGGAATGAACACTGAAGCTTTCTTT
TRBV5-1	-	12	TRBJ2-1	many	CASAKRDNEQFF	TGCGCCAGCGCCAAGCGGGACAATGAGCAGTTCTTC
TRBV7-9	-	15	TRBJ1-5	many	CASSLVGKSEQPQHF	TGTGCCAGCAGCTTAGTTGGAAAGTCGGAACAGCCCCAGCATTTT
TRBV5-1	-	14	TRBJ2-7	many	CASSLLPPLSEQYF	TGCGCCAGCAGCTTGTTACCCCCCCTCTCCGAGCAGTACTTC
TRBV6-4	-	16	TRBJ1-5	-	CASGDSETLLNQPQHF	TGTGCCAGCGGTGACTCTGAGACCTTACTCAATCAGCCCCAGCATTTT
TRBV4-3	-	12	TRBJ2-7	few	CASSQGPHEQYF	TGCGCCAGCAGCCAAGGCCCCCACGAGCAGTACTTC
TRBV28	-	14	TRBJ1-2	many	CASSFQGRNYGYTF	TGTGCCAGCAGTTTTCAGGGGCGGAACTATGGCTACACCTTC